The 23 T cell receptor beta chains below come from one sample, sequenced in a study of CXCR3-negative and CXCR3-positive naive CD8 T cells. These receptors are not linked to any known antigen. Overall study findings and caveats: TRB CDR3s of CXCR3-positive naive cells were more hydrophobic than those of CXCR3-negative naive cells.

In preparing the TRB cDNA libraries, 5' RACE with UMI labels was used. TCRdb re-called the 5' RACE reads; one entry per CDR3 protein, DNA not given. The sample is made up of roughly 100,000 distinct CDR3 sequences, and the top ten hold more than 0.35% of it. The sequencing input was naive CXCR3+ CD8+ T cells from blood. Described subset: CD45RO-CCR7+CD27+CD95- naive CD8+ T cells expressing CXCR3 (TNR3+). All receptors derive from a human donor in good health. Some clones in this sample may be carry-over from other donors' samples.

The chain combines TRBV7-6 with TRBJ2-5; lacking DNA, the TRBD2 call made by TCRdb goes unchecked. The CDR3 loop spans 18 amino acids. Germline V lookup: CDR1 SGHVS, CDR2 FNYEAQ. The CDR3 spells CASSLTSGGPRTQETQYF. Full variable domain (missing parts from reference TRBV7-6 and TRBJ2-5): GAGVSQSPRYKVTKRGQDVALRCDPISGHVSLYWYRQALGQGPEFLTYFNYEAQQDKSGLPNDRFSAERPEGSISTLTIQRTEQRDSAMYRCASSLTSGGPRTQETQYFGPGTRLLVL.

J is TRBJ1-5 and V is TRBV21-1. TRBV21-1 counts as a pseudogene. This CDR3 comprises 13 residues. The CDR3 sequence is CASRRRKCGPQHF.

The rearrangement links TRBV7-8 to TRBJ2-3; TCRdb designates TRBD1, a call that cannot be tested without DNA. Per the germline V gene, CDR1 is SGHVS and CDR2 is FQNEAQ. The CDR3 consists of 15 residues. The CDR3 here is CASSSNDRGLDTQYF.

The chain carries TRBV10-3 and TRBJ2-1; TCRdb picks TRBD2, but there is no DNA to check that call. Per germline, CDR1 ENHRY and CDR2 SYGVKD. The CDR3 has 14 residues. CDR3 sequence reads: CAITLAGDPNEQFF.

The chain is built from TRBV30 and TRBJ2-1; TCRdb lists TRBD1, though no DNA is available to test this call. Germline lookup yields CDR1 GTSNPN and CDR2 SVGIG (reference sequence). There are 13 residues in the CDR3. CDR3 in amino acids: CAWTRGGGLEQFF. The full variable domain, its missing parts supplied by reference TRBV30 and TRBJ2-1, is SQTIHQWPATLVQPVGSPLSLECTVEGTSNPNLYWYRQAAGRGLQLLFYSVGIGQISSEVPQNLSASRPQDRQFILSSKKLLLSDSGFYLCAWTRGGGLEQFFGPGTRLTVL.

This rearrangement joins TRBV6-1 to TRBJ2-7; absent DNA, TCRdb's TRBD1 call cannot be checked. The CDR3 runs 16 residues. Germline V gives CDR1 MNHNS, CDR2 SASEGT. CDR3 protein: CASYTDPWEPLYEQYF.

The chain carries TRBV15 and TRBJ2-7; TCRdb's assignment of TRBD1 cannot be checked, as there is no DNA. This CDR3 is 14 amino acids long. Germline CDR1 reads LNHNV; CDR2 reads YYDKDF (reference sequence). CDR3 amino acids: CATSSGTGDLEQYF. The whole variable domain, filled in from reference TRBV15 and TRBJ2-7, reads DAMVIQNPRYQVTQFGKPVTLSCSQTLNHNVMYWYQQKSSQAPKLLFHYYDKDFNNEADTPDNFQSRRPNTSFCFLDIRSPGLGDTAMYLCATSSGTGDLEQYFGPGTRLTVT.

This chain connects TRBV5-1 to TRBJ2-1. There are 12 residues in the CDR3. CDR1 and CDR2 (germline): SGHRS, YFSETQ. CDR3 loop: CASSEHGDEQFF.

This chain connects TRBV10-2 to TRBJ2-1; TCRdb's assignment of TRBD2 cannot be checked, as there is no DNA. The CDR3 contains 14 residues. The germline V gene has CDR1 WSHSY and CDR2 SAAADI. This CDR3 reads CATHLAGGYNEQFF.

This CDR3 reads CASSGTGKDEQYF. This sequence joins TRBV12-3 or TRBV12-4 and TRBJ2-7; the TCRdb D gene call, TRBD1, has no DNA to confirm it. The CDR3 runs to 13 residues.

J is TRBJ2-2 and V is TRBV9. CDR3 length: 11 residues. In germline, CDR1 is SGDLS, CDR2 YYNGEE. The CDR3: CASSVAGELFF.

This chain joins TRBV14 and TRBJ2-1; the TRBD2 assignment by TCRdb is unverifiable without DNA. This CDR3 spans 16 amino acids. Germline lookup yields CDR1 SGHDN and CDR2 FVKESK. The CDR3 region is CASSQADVAGWNEQFF.

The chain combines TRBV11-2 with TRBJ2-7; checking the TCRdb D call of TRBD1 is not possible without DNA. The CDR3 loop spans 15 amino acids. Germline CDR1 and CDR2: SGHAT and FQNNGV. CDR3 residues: CASSLDRGDGYEQYF.

CDR3 sequence: CSVPRGRGARSYNEQFF. The V call is TRBV29-1, the J call TRBJ2-1; TCRdb's D call, TRBD1, is unchecked because there is no DNA. Germline V gene lookup returns CDR1 SQVTM and CDR2 ANQGSEA. The CDR3 covers 17 residues.

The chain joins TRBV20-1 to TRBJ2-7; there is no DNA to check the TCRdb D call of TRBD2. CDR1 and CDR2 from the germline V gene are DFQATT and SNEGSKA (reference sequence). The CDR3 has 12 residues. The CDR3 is CSFWTSFFEQYF.

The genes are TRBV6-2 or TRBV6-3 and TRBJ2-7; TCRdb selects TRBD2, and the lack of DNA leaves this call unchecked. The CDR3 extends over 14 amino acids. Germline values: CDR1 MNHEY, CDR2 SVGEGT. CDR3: CASTRISPADEQYF.

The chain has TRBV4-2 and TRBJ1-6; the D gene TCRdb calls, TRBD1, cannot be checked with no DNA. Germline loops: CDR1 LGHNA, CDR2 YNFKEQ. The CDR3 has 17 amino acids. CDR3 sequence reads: CASSQGDISSYNSPLHF.

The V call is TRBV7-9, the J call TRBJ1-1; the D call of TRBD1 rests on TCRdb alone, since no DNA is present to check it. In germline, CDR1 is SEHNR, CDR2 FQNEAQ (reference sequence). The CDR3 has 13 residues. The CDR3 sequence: CASSPPLNTEAFF.

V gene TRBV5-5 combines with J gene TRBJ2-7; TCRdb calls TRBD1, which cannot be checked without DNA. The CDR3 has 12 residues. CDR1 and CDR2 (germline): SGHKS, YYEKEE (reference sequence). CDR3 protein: CASRGARGEQYF.

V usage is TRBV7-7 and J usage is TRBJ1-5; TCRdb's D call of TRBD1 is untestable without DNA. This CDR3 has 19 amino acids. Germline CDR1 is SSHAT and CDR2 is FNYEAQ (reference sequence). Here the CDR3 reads CASSLARGRGLRSNQPQHF.

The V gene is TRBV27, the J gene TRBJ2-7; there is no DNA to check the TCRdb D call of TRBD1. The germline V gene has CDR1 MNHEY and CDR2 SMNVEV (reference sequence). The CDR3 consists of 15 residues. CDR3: CASSLLMGALREQYF.

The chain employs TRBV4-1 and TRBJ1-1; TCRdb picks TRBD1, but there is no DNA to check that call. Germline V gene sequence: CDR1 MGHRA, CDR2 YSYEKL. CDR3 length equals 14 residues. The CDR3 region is CASSLRTGNTEAFF.

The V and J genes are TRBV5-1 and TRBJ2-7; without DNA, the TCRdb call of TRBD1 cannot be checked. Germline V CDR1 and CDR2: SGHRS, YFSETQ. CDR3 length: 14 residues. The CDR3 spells CASSTGTGAYEQYF. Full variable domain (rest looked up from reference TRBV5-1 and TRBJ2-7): KAGVTQTPRYLIKTRGQQVTLSCSPISGHRSVSWYQQTPGQGLQFLFEYFSETQRNKGNFPGRFSGRQFSNSRSEMNVSTLELGDSALYLCASSTGTGAYEQYFGPGTRLTVT.